Given below is one TCR beta chain in context. Sequenced by immunoSEQ multiplex PCR; TCRdb stores in-frame clones only, minus some. Here the sample spans under 300,000 clones, roughly 84% being singletons. The sample comes from a study of Tregs in tolerant kidney transplant recipients. Germline loops: CDR1 SGHRS, CDR2 YFSETQ. V was shortened by 5 bases and J by 0 bases, with 9 bases between the two germline ends. There are 13 residues in the CDR3. Thawed PBMCs were FACS-sorted into unstimulated CD4+CD25+CD127- regulatory T cells, CD4+CD25- non-regulatory cells, CD4 and CD8 cells. The sample consisted of CD4+ T cells from blood. This sequence joins TRBV5-1 and TRBJ2-7; D is uncertain. This TCR derives from a human donor in good health. The CDR3 is CASSPESSYEQYF. Written as DNA, the CDR3 is TGCGCCAGCAGTCCAGAAAGCTCCTACGAGCAGTACTTC.